This T cell receptor beta chain was documented in a study of blood T cell repertoires in COVID-19. The germline CDR1 and CDR2 sequences are LNHDA and SQIVND (reference sequence). Trimming removed 0 bases at V and 4 bases at J, with 9 bases between. CDR3 length equals 14 residues. TCRdb's table, derived via immunoSEQ multiplex PCR, lists solely in-frame clones and lacks some. Here the sample spans about 200,000 clones, about 85% being singletons. This clone was seen more than once but under ten times. This receptor was identified in a man in his 60s with COVID-19, enrolled during active disease. J is TRBJ1-2 and V is TRBV19, with no clear D. The sequenced sample consisted of peripheral blood. The CDR3 nucleotides read TGTGCCAGTAGTATAGATCCTAACCTCTATGGCTACACCTTC. Its protein product is CASSIDPNLYGYTF.